This TCR beta chain was sequenced in a study of identical twins. This clonotype turned up a few times. A template switching step contributed a universal primer site, while unique molecular identifiers were present in the cDNA. TCRdb reanalysed the 5' RACE reads using MiXCR and keeps one entry per CDR3 protein. The sample yields about 790,000 distinct CDR3 sequences, roughly 20% seen once. Trimming removed 4 bases from V and 2 bases from J, with 7 bases in between. Germline CDR1 reads SGHRS; CDR2 reads YFSETQ. This CDR3 spans 13 amino acids. These data were also reused for a study on T cells expressing NK-cell markers.

The V gene is TRBV5-1, the J gene TRBJ1-3; no clear D. The receptor's source is a woman between 18 and 30 years old in good health. Sequencing was carried out using PBMCs. This CDR3 is CASSDTTGNTIYF. CDR3 nucleotide sequence: TGCGCCAGCAGCGACACCACTGGAAACACCATATATTTT.